This TCR beta chain is from a study of T cell responses to AZD1222 COVID-19 vaccine. Whole-study context: Samples with a second dose at about 4 or about 12 weeks were pooled together. Study-wide findings and caveats: Unmutated variant regions are reportedly the target of nearly half of TCRs that are spike-specific. The span of vaccine-associated CD4 TCRs extended across spike, with dominance at 160-218 and 743-854.

Per germline, CDR1 LNHDA and CDR2 SQIVND (reference sequence). The V and J ends lost 1 base and 4 bases, in that order; junction bases with no gene match: 2. CDR3 size: 15 residues. As concerns this clone: Its antigen is not known.

The protocol was immunoSEQ multiplex PCR, while the TCRdb copy is restricted to in-frame clones and leaves out a portion. The sample has 150,000 or so clones, 90% to 95% seen once. V and J are TRBV19 and TRBJ2-1, with 9 nucleotides matching TRBD2. Sequences were derived from peripheral blood, sampled on day 0 of AZD1222 vaccination. This receptor was taken from an adult in good health. The CDR3 bases are TGTGCCAGTAGTATAGTCAGCGGGAGGTACAATGAGCAGTTCTTC. The encoded protein is CASSIVSGRYNEQFF.